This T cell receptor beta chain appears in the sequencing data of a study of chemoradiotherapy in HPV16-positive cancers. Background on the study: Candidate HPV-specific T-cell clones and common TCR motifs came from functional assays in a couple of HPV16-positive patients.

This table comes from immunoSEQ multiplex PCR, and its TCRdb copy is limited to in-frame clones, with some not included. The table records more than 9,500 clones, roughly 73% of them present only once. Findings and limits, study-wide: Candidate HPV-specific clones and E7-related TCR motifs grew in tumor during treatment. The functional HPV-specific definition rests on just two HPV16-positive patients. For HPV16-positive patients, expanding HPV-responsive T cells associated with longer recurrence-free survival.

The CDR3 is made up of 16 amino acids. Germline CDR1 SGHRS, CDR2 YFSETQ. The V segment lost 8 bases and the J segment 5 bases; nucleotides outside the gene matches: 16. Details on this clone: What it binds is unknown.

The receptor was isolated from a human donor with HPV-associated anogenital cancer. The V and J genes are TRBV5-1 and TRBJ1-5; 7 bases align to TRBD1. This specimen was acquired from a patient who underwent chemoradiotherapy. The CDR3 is CARGLPWQGGHQPQHF. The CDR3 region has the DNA TGCGCCAGGGGGCTCCCTTGGCAGGGGGGGCATCAGCCCCAGCATTTT.